This T cell receptor beta chain was profiled in a study of control samples from healthy donors and cancer patients. The protocol was immunoSEQ multiplex PCR, while the TCRdb copy is restricted to in-frame clones and leaves out a portion. The sample consists of about 190,000 clones, about 91% of them appearing once. The germline V gene encodes CDR1 MNHEY and CDR2 SVGAGI. The CDR3 runs 12 residues. V was trimmed by 6 bases and J by 13 bases, leaving 13 bases between them. The sequence was obtained from a man aged 25-45 years in good health. The V gene is TRBV6-5, the J gene TRBJ1-6, with a possible D match to TRBD1 (5 bases). The sample taken for sequencing was blood. The CDR3 protein is CASRGTVPPLHF. DNA for the CDR3: TGTGCCAGCAGGGGGACTGTTCCGCCCCTCCACTTT.